The sequence of this T cell receptor beta chain was determined in a study of T cells in Graves' hyperthyroidism and ophthalmopathy. This clonotype occurred many times. Its target is not known. TCR beta CDR3 regions were amplified from RNA. TCR CDR3 regions were first amplified by RT-PCR with HTBI primers. TCRdb fed the multiplex PCR reads into MiXCR, producing one record per CDR3 protein. The data contain around 300,000 distinct CDR3 sequences, 20% to 25% of them singletons. Study-level points and caveats: From stable hyperthyroidism, ophthalmopathy was set apart by a 13 V-J model. The model made its ophthalmopathy prediction, and onset followed a median approximately 6 months later. Clonotypes that were expanded in thyroid above 0.001 mostly appeared in blood too.

V lost 6 bases, J lost 0 bases, and 6 bases stayed unmatched. This CDR3 comprises 15 residues. In germline, CDR1 is SGHVS, CDR2 FQNEAQ. This receptor was obtained from a young man with Graves' ophthalmopathy. V gene TRBV7-8 combines with J gene TRBJ2-7, with 9 bases fitting TRBD1. The sequenced sample consisted of blood. The CDR3 DNA is TGTGCCAGCAGGTGGGGACAGGGTCCCTCCTACGAGCAGTACTTC. Residues: CASRWGQGPSYEQYF.